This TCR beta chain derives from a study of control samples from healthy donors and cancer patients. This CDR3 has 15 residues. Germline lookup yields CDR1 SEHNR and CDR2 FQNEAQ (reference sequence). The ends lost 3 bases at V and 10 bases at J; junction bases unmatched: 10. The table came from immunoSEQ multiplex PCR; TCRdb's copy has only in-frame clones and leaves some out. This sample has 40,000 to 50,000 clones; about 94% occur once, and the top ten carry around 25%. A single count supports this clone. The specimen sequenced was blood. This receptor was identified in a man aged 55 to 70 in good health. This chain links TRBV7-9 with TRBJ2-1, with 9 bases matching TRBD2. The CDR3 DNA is TGTGCCAGCAGCTTGACAGCGGGAGGCCCTAGGGAGCAGTTCTTC. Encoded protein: CASSLTAGGPREQFF.